These 5 T cell receptor beta chains were sequenced from one sample in a study of chemoradiotherapy in HPV16-positive cancers. TCRdb keeps only in-frame clones here, not all; method: immunoSEQ multiplex PCR. The sample lists about 12,000 clones; approximately 87% were seen once. The sequenced sample was blood, obtained from a patient who underwent chemoradiotherapy. Every receptor here comes from a human donor with HPV-associated anogenital cancer.

The chain has TRBV6-1 and TRBJ2-1; tentatively, D is TRBD2 (5 bases). Germline V gene data show CDR1 as MNHNS and CDR2 as SASEGT. Trimming removed 1 base at V and 2 bases at J, with 9 bases between. The CDR3 runs to 15 residues. The CDR3, as DNA: TGTGCCAGCAGTGAAGGGACTTCACCCTACAATGAGCAGTTCTTC. Amino acids: CASSEGTSPYNEQFF.

The chain couples TRBV5-4 to TRBJ1-2, with TRBD1 matching over 8 bases. This CDR3 is 14 amino acids long. V gave up 3 bases and J gave up 2 bases; unmatched junction bases: 3. The germline CDR1 and CDR2 sequences are SGHNT and YYREEE (reference sequence). The CDR3: CASSSTGVNYGYTF. CDR3 nucleotide sequence: TGTGCCAGCAGCTCGACAGGGGTGAACTATGGCTACACCTTC.

Points on this clone: The same CDR3 arises from other DNA sequences in this sample as well. J is TRBJ1-2 and V is TRBV19; D possibly corresponds to TRBD1 (5 bases). Trimming took off 6 bases at V and 3 bases at J, with 8 bases between the two ends. Germline CDR1 LNHDA, CDR2 SQIVND (reference sequence). The CDR3 runs to 12 residues. In DNA form, the CDR3 reads TGTGCCAGTAGCCTGACAGACTATGGCTACACCTTC. It translates to CASSLTDYGYTF.

This chain joins TRBV4-3 and TRBJ2-6, with D hard to call. This CDR3 spans 15 amino acids. V lost 2 bases, J lost 4 bases, and 9 bases lay in between. Germline V gene sequence: CDR1 LGHNA, CDR2 YSLEER. The CDR3 reads CASSQMRYGANVLTF. The CDR3, as DNA: TGCGCCAGCAGCCAAATGCGGTACGGGGCCAACGTCCTGACTTTC.

The V gene is TRBV7-8, the J gene TRBJ1-2, with a possible D match to TRBD1 (6 bases). Germline values: CDR1 SGHVS, CDR2 FQNEAQ. V gave up 4 bases and J gave up 2 bases, with 17 bases separating them. The CDR3 runs 16 residues. The CDR3 coding sequence is TGTGCCAGCAGCTACCATCGGGGGGCACTGAACTATGGCTACACCTTC. As protein: CASSYHRGALNYGYTF.